These T cell receptor beta chains were read from a single sample in a study of T cells in Graves' hyperthyroidism and ophthalmopathy. TCRdb re-analysed the multiplex PCR reads in MiXCR, keeping a single row per CDR3 protein. This sample carries under 350,000 distinct CDR3 sequences, roughly a fifth of them seen once, and the ten largest clones take around 50%. Source material: blood. The receptor set was obtained from a woman aged 45-59 years with Graves' hyperthyroidism. The CDR3 runs from the conserved cysteine through the conserved F or W. D genes are given only for firm matches. The size of a clone is reported for some rows only, either as once, few or many, or as a class for expanded clones.

v_gene,d_gene,j_gene,abundance,CDR3aa,CDR3nt
TRBV18,TRBD1,TRBJ1-1,many,CASSRLQGTVDTEAFF,TGTGCCAGCTCGCGGCTACAGGGGACGGTTGACACTGAAGCTTTCTTT
TRBV9,TRBD1,TRBJ1-1,many,CASSVGVRTGNTEAFF,TGTGCCAGCAGCGTGGGGGTCCGGACAGGGAACACTGAAGCTTTCTTT
TRBV3-1,-,TRBJ2-1,many,CASSLNNEQFF,TGTGCCAGCAGTTTAAACAATGAGCAGTTCTTC
TRBV28,-,TRBJ1-5,many,CASRITGVIQPQHF,TGTGCCAGCAGGATAACAGGAGTAATTCAGCCCCAGCATTTT
TRBV11-2,-,TRBJ2-5,-,CASSLNYQETQYF,TGTGCCAGCAGCTTAAACTATCAAGAGACCCAGTACTTC
TRBV2,TRBD2,TRBJ2-3,many,CASSDSSLREADTQYF,TGTGCCAGCAGTGACTCCTCGTTGCGGGAGGCGGATACGCAGTATTTT
TRBV5-6,TRBD1,TRBJ1-4,-,CASSGTGTGGEKLFF,TGTGCCAGCAGCGGAACCGGGACAGGGGGTGAAAAACTGTTTTTT
TRBV20-1,TRBD1,TRBJ1-2,many,CSAAAGGSYGYTF,TGCAGTGCCGCGGCAGGGGGTAGCTATGGCTACACCTTC
TRBV5-1,TRBD2,TRBJ2-1,many,CASSLPSGSGDEQFF,TGCGCCAGCAGCTTGCCTAGCGGGAGTGGGGATGAGCAGTTCTTC
TRBV18,TRBD1,TRBJ2-1,many,CASSPNDRGSEQFF,TGTGCCAGCTCACCCAACGACAGGGGGAGTGAGCAGTTCTTC
TRBV30,-,TRBJ2-7,many,CAWSARQVSYEQYF,TGTGCCTGGAGTGCACGACAGGTCTCCTACGAGCAGTACTTC
TRBV6-5,TRBD2,TRBJ2-7,many,CASSYIGRVTEQYF,TGTGCCAGCAGTTACATCGGGAGGGTTACCGAGCAGTACTTC
TRBV12-3/TRBV12-4,-,TRBJ1-6,few,CASSSHQASYNSPLHF,TGTGCCAGCAGTTCCCATCAGGCCTCCTATAATTCACCCCTCCACTTT
TRBV3-1,TRBD1,TRBJ1-4,-,CASSPGTGGVEKLFF,TGTGCCAGCAGTCCCGGGACAGGGGGTGTTGAAAAACTGTTTTTT
TRBV20-1,-,TRBJ2-3,many,CSPLPGDLDTQYF,TGCAGTCCCCTGCCGGGGGACTTAGATACGCAGTATTTT
TRBV11-2,-,TRBJ1-3,few,CASSLTVSSGNTIYF,TGTGCCAGCAGCCTTACGGTATCCTCTGGAAACACCATATATTTT
TRBV28,-,TRBJ1-2,many,CASSWGGGYTF,TGTGCCAGCAGTTGGGGGGGCGGCTACACCTTC
TRBV7-7,TRBD2,TRBJ2-2,-,CASGTSGNTGELFF,TGTGCTAGTGGGACTAGCGGGAACACCGGGGAGCTGTTTTTT
TRBV20-1,-,TRBJ1-3,-,CSARDSSHPGNTIYF,TGCAGTGCTAGGGACAGCTCGCACCCTGGAAACACCATATATTTT
TRBV29-1,-,TRBJ2-7,many,CSVSISYEQYF,TGCAGCGTTTCTATCTCCTACGAGCAGTACTTC
TRBV2,TRBD2,TRBJ2-2,-,CASSVREGNTGELFF,TGTGCCAGCAGTGTCCGGGAGGGAAACACCGGGGAGCTGTTTTTT
TRBV5-1,TRBD2,TRBJ2-1,few,CASSQNPGTSGGTYNEQFF,TGCGCCAGCAGCCAAAATCCCGGGACTAGCGGGGGAACCTACAATGAGCAGTTCTTC
TRBV2,TRBD2,TRBJ2-1,many,CATTSGRVYNEQFF,TGTGCCACCACTAGCGGGAGGGTTTACAATGAGCAGTTCTTC
TRBV5-1,TRBD2,TRBJ2-1,many,CASSWIAGVVEQFF,TGCGCCAGCAGCTGGATAGCGGGAGTGGTTGAGCAGTTCTTC
TRBV7-3,-,TRBJ2-1,many,CASSPTDPKTYNEQFF,TGTGCCAGCAGCCCTACGGACCCTAAAACCTACAATGAGCAGTTCTTC
TRBV9,TRBD1,TRBJ2-6,few,CASSVYDRADVLTF,TGTGCCAGCAGCGTTTACGACAGGGCAGACGTCCTGACTTTC
TRBV12-3/TRBV12-4,TRBD1,TRBJ1-5,many,CASRDRVSNQPQHF,TGTGCCAGCAGAGACAGGGTAAGCAATCAGCCCCAGCATTTT
TRBV2,-,TRBJ1-5,many,CASSAGHTNQPQHF,TGTGCCAGCAGTGCGGGACATACTAATCAGCCCCAGCATTTT
TRBV28,-,TRBJ1-2,-,CASSRVAGYGYTF,TGTGCCAGCAGCCGCGTGGCAGGCTATGGCTACACCTTC
TRBV7-3,-,TRBJ2-3,many,CASSLFGADTQYF,TGTGCCAGCAGCTTATTCGGAGCAGATACGCAGTATTTT
TRBV12-3/TRBV12-4,TRBD2,TRBJ2-5,many,CASSLVTSGSGETQYF,TGTGCCAGCAGTTTGGTGACTAGCGGGAGCGGGGAGACCCAGTACTTC
TRBV2,-,TRBJ1-2,many,CASSELRGNYGYTF,TGTGCCAGCAGTGAACTCCGGGGCAACTATGGCTACACCTTC
TRBV19,-,TRBJ2-2,-,CASSTYRELGGGELFF,TGTGCCAGTAGTACCTACAGGGAGCTCGGCGGCGGGGAGCTGTTTTTT
TRBV29-1,TRBD2,TRBJ2-3,-,CSVAGGGTDTQYF,TGCAGCGTTGCCGGGGGAGGGACAGATACGCAGTATTTT
TRBV7-9,-,TRBJ1-5,few,CASSLAAGNQPQHF,TGTGCCAGCAGCTTAGCGGCCGGCAATCAGCCCCAGCATTTT
TRBV7-3,-,TRBJ1-6,-,CASSLSPFGNSPLHF,TGTGCCAGCAGCTTAAGCCCCTTTGGTAATTCACCCCTCCACTTT
TRBV3-1,-,TRBJ2-3,many,CASSQDIIVDTQYF,TGTGCCAGCAGCCAAGATATTATAGTAGATACGCAGTATTTT
TRBV11-3,-,TRBJ2-7,once,CASSLDRSWGREQYF,TGTGCCAGCAGCTTAGACCGATCATGGGGCCGCGAGCAGTACTTC
TRBV20-1,TRBD1,TRBJ1-2,-,CSAEVSSGGDGYTF,TGCAGTGCTGAGGTCTCGTCAGGGGGCGATGGCTACACCTTC
TRBV7-3,TRBD2,TRBJ2-1,-,CASSSRESSGSSGTNEQFF,TGTGCCAGCAGCTCCCGGGAGTCTAGCGGGAGTAGTGGAACCAATGAGCAGTTCTTC